This T cell receptor (beta chain) was observed in a study of identical twins. TCRdb recomputed calls from the 5' RACE reads with MiXCR, one row per CDR3 protein. The sample contains about 100,000 distinct CDR3 sequences, about 6% of which appear only once. This clonotype was picked up a small number of times. The CDR3 runs 15 residues. The germline CDR1 and CDR2 sequences are LNHDA and SQIVND (reference sequence). The junction had 5 bases not matched to a gene; V was cut back by 4 bases and J by 6 bases. The sequenced material came from memory T cells sorted from blood. V and J are TRBV19 and TRBJ1-4; 10 nucleotides line up with TRBD1. This receptor was obtained from a woman between 50 and 59 years old in good health. Here the CDR3 DNA reads TGTGCCAGTAGTACCCCGGGACAGGGGCATGAAAAACTGTTTTTT. Its translation is CASSTPGQGHEKLFF.